The entry below gives a single TCR beta chain sequence along with its context. The antigen remains unidentified. Trimming removed 1 base at V and 0 bases at J, with 7 bases between. CDR3 length: 15 amino acids. CDR1 and CDR2 (germline): SGHTA, FQGNSA. The data derive from a study of T cell responses to AZD1222 COVID-19 vaccine. Study-level background: Analyses pooled second doses at about 4 or about 12 weeks. Study observations and caveats: Researchers report vaccine-associated CD4 TCRs spanning spike, with dominance at 160-218 and 743-854.

Clones were read by immunoSEQ multiplex PCR, and TCRdb kept only the in-frame ones, dropping some. Among 150,000 to 200,000 clones listed, just under 90% were seen once. The gene calls are TRBV7-2 and TRBJ2-1; the D gene could be TRBD1 or TRBD2 (5 bases each). This receptor was identified in an adult in good health. The source material was peripheral blood, sampled on day 0 of AZD1222 vaccination. The CDR3 loop is CASSLVGTSYNEQFF. The CDR3 bases are TGTGCCAGCAGCTTAGTGGGGACCTCCTACAATGAGCAGTTCTTC.